A single T cell receptor beta chain is shown here with its context. Its antigen is currently unknown. These data belong to a study of early T cells in non-severe SARS-CoV-2 infection. Turning to the study itself: It was bulk RNA from unsorted whole blood that was sequenced, and the chains were unpaired.

A single record per CDR3 protein comes from TCRdb applying MiXCR to the 5' RACE reads. The sample has tens of thousands of distinct CDR3 sequences, approximately 9% seen once. The CDR3 totals 15 residues. V trimming: 8 bases; J trimming: 8 bases; junction bases outside the gene matches: 14. Germline V gene sequence: CDR1 WNHNN, CDR2 SYGVQD (reference sequence). Study-wide points: Anti-spike CD8 specificities were favored by VDJdb matching, whose results missed private and CD4 specificities.

The V call is TRBV10-1, the J call TRBJ2-1; 8 positions match TRBD2. The source was whole blood, collected at baseline. The TCR originated in an adult who was a healthcare worker with PCR-confirmed SARS-CoV-2 infection or an uninfected control (not recorded which). Here the CDR3 DNA reads TGCGCCAGCCCAAGGAGCGGGGGTTCAGTGGATGAGCAGTTCTTC. Translation: CASPRSGGSVDEQFF.